Each of the 4 T cell receptor beta chains below was sequenced from the same sample in a study of regulatory T cells in long-lasting Graves disease. Time point here: newly diagnosed GD, antithyroid drugs for less than 3 months. The TCR library was made from RNA extracted from PBMCs. CDR3-region Arm-PCR and iRepertoire HTBI primers produced the TCR beta libraries. TCRdb re-called the multiplex PCR reads with MiXCR, one entry per CDR3 protein. This sample has roughly 500,000 distinct CDR3 sequences, with approximately 13% found just once. These data also featured in a second study, about T cells in Graves' hyperthyroidism and ophthalmopathy.

The specimen was peripheral blood mononuclear cells (PBMCs), collected at new diagnosis, from a patient treated with antithyroid drugs. Receptors were obtained from a man aged 25 to 40 with Graves disease.

This clonotype was detected a few times. This chain uses TRBV5-1 with TRBJ2-6; D is undetermined. This CDR3 comprises 17 residues. V lost 3 bases to trimming and J lost 4 bases, with 17 bases between them. Looked up from germline, CDR1 is SGHRS and CDR2 is YFSETQ. This CDR3 reads CASSYISLGSGANVLTF. CDR3 coding DNA: TGCGCCAGCAGCTACATCTCTCTTGGGTCGGGGGCCAACGTCCTGACTTTC. Full variable domain (rest looked up from reference TRBV5-1 and TRBJ2-6): KAGVTQTPRYLIKTRGQQVTLSCSPISGHRSVSWYQQTPGQGLQFLFEYFSETQRNKGNFPGRFSGRQFSNSRSEMNVSTLELGDSALYLCASSYISLGSGANVLTFGAGSRLTVL.

This clonotype was seen more than once but under ten times. V gene TRBV20-1 combines with J gene TRBJ2-2; D might be TRBD2 (6 bases). The CDR3 has 14 amino acids. Germline V gives CDR1 DFQATT, CDR2 SNEGSKA (reference sequence). V lost 7 bases to trimming and J lost 0 bases, with 12 bases between them. The CDR3 spells CSVKAGANTGELFF. The CDR3 DNA reads as TGCAGTGTTAAAGCGGGTGCGAACACCGGGGAGCTGTTTTTT.

This clonotype was seen ten or more times. The V gene is TRBV28, the J gene TRBJ2-7; 14 bases are a match to TRBD2. The V gene end was trimmed by 6 bases and the J gene end by 0 bases; junction bases not matched to a gene: 7. Germline loops: CDR1 MDHEN, CDR2 SYDVKM. This CDR3 has 17 residues. The CDR3 region is CASRIRGTSGGSYEQYF. For the CDR3, the DNA is TGTGCCAGCAGAATTCGCGGGACTAGCGGGGGCTCCTACGAGCAGTACTTC.

In this sample, this clonotype turned up many times. This chain joins TRBV27 and TRBJ1-5, with 7 nucleotides matching TRBD1. Germline V gene lookup returns CDR1 MNHEY and CDR2 SMNVEV (reference sequence). V was pared by 3 bases and J by 2 bases, with 4 bases of the junction left unmatched. The CDR3 contains 15 residues. The CDR3 here is CASSFNRGGNQPQHF. CDR3 DNA: TGTGCCAGCAGTTTTAACAGGGGTGGCAATCAGCCCCAGCATTTT.